The text below deals with one T cell receptor (beta chain). Its antigen is still unknown. No base quality information exists; no much larger clone differs at one position. Deletion took 2 bases off V and 5 bases off J, with a span of 11 bases between the germline ends. Its CDR3 holds 13 amino acids, cysteine through phenylalanine. Kept here is only the CDR3 DNA, which spans 39 bases and is read in frame from base 1. CDR1 and CDR2 (SGHKS, YYEKEE) derive from the germline V gene (reference sequence). The record originates from a study of blood T cell repertoires in COVID-19 (dated by TCRdb to about 2020). A note on the overall study: Collaborator samples came from the United States, Italy and Spain and covered acute and convalescent phases of COVID-19. The material from the prospective study consisted of cDNA or gDNA derived from T cells, B-cell-depleted T cells, or PBMCs. Deeply sampled blood TCRbeta repertoires from subjects exposed to, actively infected with, or recovered from COVID-19 were included in the dataset. The repertoires were released in a freely available public database meant as a resource for research on the immune response to SARS-CoV-2. The samples were drawn from two sources: the first 160 participants of the ongoing ImmuneRACE study, and about 1,300 subjects contributed by 6 global collaborators. The sample metadata nearly always contained a de-identified subject ID, COVID-19 status, age in years and sex. HLA class I and class II types, where available, came from metadata supplied by the sample provider rather than from assay-based typing. Points the paper makes about the study in general: Clinical and demographic metadata were provided uncurated, with the amount varying by source and participant.

In Seattle, one collaborating source enrolled patients while the infection was active and tracked those patients longitudinally over the course of disease. The collaborating institutions used their own protocols to collect whole blood in K2EDTA tubes. Collaborator samples were shipped for TCRbeta analysis as frozen whole blood, isolated PBMCs, or DNA extracted from either sample type. TCRbeta CDR3 regions were amplified from genomic DNA using the immunoSEQ Assay, a bias-controlled multiplex PCR. In the source study's methods: Within the assay, amplification of reference gene primers was used to estimate how many nucleated cells each sample contained. Sequence reads were collapsed and filtered to measure the absolute abundance of every unique TCRbeta CDR3 rearrangement. For each sample, productive Simpson clonality was calculated by taking the square root of Simpson's diversity index across productive rearrangements. TCRdb retrieved this table from immuneACCESS and kept in-frame rearrangements only. Not all clones are present; in checked studies, unresolved V genes account for under half, and no reason is known for the remainder. That table gives V, J and clone size, and the DNA gave D and trimming. Across this sample there are over 70,000 clones, with 90% seen only once. About 6.7% of the sample goes to the ten largest clones.

Specimen: peripheral blood. Recombination connected TRBV5-5 to TRBJ2-7, with the D gene not confidently named. The clonotype was recovered from a man between 18 and 29 years old with COVID-19, enrolled during active disease. The CDR3 amino acid sequence is: CASSFPPVHEQYF. The DNA reads TGTGCCAGCAGCTTTCCCCCTGTTCACGAGCAGTACTTC.